What follows are 27 T cell receptor beta chains derived from one specimen sequenced in a study of blood T cell repertoires in COVID-19. Profiled with immunoSEQ multiplex PCR; TCRdb holds only in-frame clones, not every one. Found here are approximately 250,000 clones, about nine tenths of them singletons; the top ten hold approximately 4%. The sequencing input was PBMCs or T cells enriched from blood (not recorded which). These receptor sequences come from a woman aged 30 to 39 with acute COVID-19.

V usage is TRBV6-5 and J usage is TRBJ2-7; D is undetermined. Trimming removed 4 bases at V and 3 bases at J, with 10 bases between. From germline, CDR1 is MNHEY and CDR2 SVGAGI. This CDR3 comprises 13 residues. The CDR3 is CASSSSDNYEQYF. CDR3 bases: TGTGCCAGCAGTTCCAGTGATAACTACGAGCAGTACTTC.

A remark on this clone: This sample includes further DNA sequences coding for the same CDR3. The rearrangement uses TRBV2 and TRBJ2-7; D possibly corresponds to TRBD1 (6 bases). CDR3 length: 10 residues. V was shortened by 6 bases and J by 6 bases, with 6 bases between the two germline ends. The germline V gene encodes CDR1 SNHLY and CDR2 FYNNEI. The CDR3 protein is CASRGGEQYF. In DNA, the CDR3 is TGTGCCAGCAGAGGGGGCGAGCAGTACTTC.

The V and J genes are TRBV19 and TRBJ2-1, with 8 bases fitting TRBD2. The CDR3 is made up of 15 amino acids. The J segment lost 7 bases and the V segment lost 4 bases, leaving 9 bases of the junction unmatched. Germline lookup yields CDR1 LNHDA and CDR2 SQIVND (reference sequence). The CDR3 sequence: CASSTQRESRNEQFF. In nucleotides, the CDR3 is TGTGCCAGTAGTACCCAGCGGGAGTCGAGGAATGAGCAGTTCTTC.

The chain employs TRBV28 and TRBJ2-7, with 12 bases lining up with TRBD2. The CDR3 is made up of 15 amino acids. Germline-derived CDR1 and CDR2 are MDHEN and SYDVKM. Germline trimming cut 7 bases from V and 0 bases from J; bases unmatched to any gene: 4. The CDR3 nucleotides are TGTGCCAGCACCACGACTAGCGGGAGCTCCTACGAGCAGTACTTC. Its translation is CASTTTSGSSYEQYF.

The chain is built from TRBV7-2 and TRBJ2-4, with D possibly matching TRBD2 (6 bases). V lost 5 bases, J lost 4 bases, and 18 bases lay in between. CDR1 SGHTA and CDR2 FQGNSA come from the germline V gene. There are 16 residues in the CDR3. The CDR3 loop reads CASSTEPGGTKNIQYF. The CDR3 DNA sequence: TGTGCCAGCAGCACCGAACCCGGAGGGACGAAAAACATTCAGTACTTC.

The V and J genes are TRBV24-1 and TRBJ2-1, with 7 nucleotides matching TRBD1. Germline V CDR1 and CDR2: KGHDR, SFDVKD. V shed 3 bases, J shed 0 bases, and the junction held 7 bases outside the gene matches. The CDR3 contains 17 residues. Here the CDR3 DNA reads TGTGCCACCAGTGATCCCGGGACAGCCGTCTCCTACAATGAGCAGTTCTTC. Translation: CATSDPGTAVSYNEQFF.

DNA of the CDR3: TGTGCCAGTAGTGTAAGCCAGGGCGTCTCTGGAAACACCATATATTTT. Translation gives CASSVSQGVSGNTIYF. V gene TRBV19 combines with J gene TRBJ1-3, with D possibly being TRBD1 (5 bases). V was shortened by 5 bases and J by 0 bases, with 14 bases between the two germline ends. Germline-derived CDR1 and CDR2 are LNHDA and SQIVND (reference sequence). This CDR3 comprises 16 residues.

The chain recombines TRBV6-5 with TRBJ1-2; 7 bases match TRBD1. V dropped 7 bases and J dropped 6; count of bases not matched to a gene: 14. The CDR3 is made up of 15 amino acids. Germline assignment: CDR1 MNHEY and CDR2 SVGAGI. The CDR3 loop is CASNPLARGRDGYTF. Written as DNA, the CDR3 is TGTGCCAGCAACCCGCTAGCGAGGGGGCGAGATGGCTACACCTTC.

The chain uses TRBV28 and TRBJ1-2; 10 bases line up with TRBD1. In germline, CDR1 is MDHEN, CDR2 SYDVKM. This CDR3 region has 16 residues. The junction had 10 bases not matched to a gene; V was cut back by 6 bases and J by 3 bases. CDR3 amino acids: CASRTGGDDKDYGYTF. The CDR3 DNA follows: TGTGCCAGCAGGACAGGGGGCGATGATAAAGACTATGGCTACACCTTC.

In this sample, this clone turned up a few times. V gene TRBV28 combines with J gene TRBJ1-5; 10 bases align to TRBD1. Germline CDR1 and CDR2: MDHEN and SYDVKM. This CDR3 contains 16 residues. The V gene end was trimmed by 2 bases and the J gene end by 6 bases; junction bases not matched to a gene: 7. This CDR3 reads CASSLTSRDRGQPQHF. The CDR3 nucleotides read TGTGCCAGCAGTTTAACGAGCCGGGACAGGGGTCAGCCCCAGCATTTT.

The chain joins TRBV13 to TRBJ1-4, with D possibly TRBD1 on 5 matching bases. From germline, CDR1 is PRHDT and CDR2 FYEKMQ (reference sequence). V shed 2 bases and J shed 8 bases, with 15 bases lying between them. The CDR3 covers 15 residues. The CDR3 region is CASSLTRDLGEKLFF. CDR3 bases: TGTGCCAGCAGCTTAACCCGGGACTTAGGGGAAAAACTGTTTTTT.

The chain joins TRBV3-1 (or the pseudogene TRBV3-2) to TRBJ1-3; D is unresolved. CDR3 length: 13 residues. The V and J ends lost 4 bases and 4 bases respectively, with 8 bases between them. Germline V lookup: CDR1 LGHDT, CDR2 YNNKEL (reference sequence). CDR3 region: CASSRGKGNTIYF. CDR3 coding DNA: TGTGCCAGCAGCCGAGGGAAAGGAAACACCATATATTTT.

The chain couples TRBV2 to TRBJ2-7; D is undetermined. Germline CDR1 and CDR2: SNHLY and FYNNEI. The CDR3 consists of 13 residues. The V end was cut by 8 bases, the J end by 2 bases, with 13 bases between. The CDR3 is CASAPTVPYEQYF. The CDR3 DNA reads as TGTGCCAGCGCGCCTACTGTCCCCTACGAGCAGTACTTC.

The V call is TRBV11-2, the J call TRBJ2-1, with 8 bases fitting TRBD1. J gave up 1 base and V 0 bases, and 8 bases lay outside the gene matches. The CDR3 is made up of 18 amino acids. Germline V CDR1 and CDR2: SGHAT, FQNNGV. In nucleotides, the CDR3 is TGTGCCAGCAGCTTAGAGAGGGACAGGTTCCTTTCCTACAATGAGCAGTTCTTC. Protein product: CASSLERDRFLSYNEQFF.

A single count supports this clone. The chain carries TRBV3-1 (or the pseudogene TRBV3-2) and TRBJ2-7; 14 bases map to TRBD2. This CDR3 is 20 amino acids long. V was pared by 2 bases and J by 3 bases, with 15 bases of the junction left unmatched. Per germline, CDR1 LGHDT and CDR2 YNNKEL (reference sequence). CDR3 in amino acids: CASSQYPGTSGSPKDYEQYF. DNA of the CDR3: TGTGCCAGCAGCCAATACCCGGGGACTAGCGGGAGCCCGAAGGACTACGAGCAGTACTTC.

The chain carries TRBV30 and TRBJ2-1; 9 bases are a match to TRBD2. There are 15 residues in the CDR3. Germline V gives CDR1 GTSNPN, CDR2 SVGIG (reference sequence). The V gene end was trimmed by 0 bases and the J gene end by 6 bases; junction bases not matched to a gene: 6. The CDR3 loop reads CAWSVPGGLANEQFF. In DNA form, the CDR3 reads TGTGCCTGGAGTGTACCGGGGGGACTAGCCAATGAGCAGTTCTTC.

V is TRBV3-1 (or the pseudogene TRBV3-2) and J is TRBJ1-2, with D unresolved. Trimming cost V 4 bases and J 1 base, with 7 bases left between them. Germline V CDR1 and CDR2: LGHDT, YNNKEL (reference sequence). The CDR3 runs to 13 residues. The CDR3 here is CASSLLRNYGYTF. CDR3 DNA: TGTGCCAGCAGCCTCCTGCGTAACTATGGCTACACCTTC.

The chain recombines TRBV11-3 with TRBJ2-1; 10 bases map to TRBD2. Unmatched junction bases numbered 8, after V lost 2 bases and J lost 7 bases. Germline V CDR1 and CDR2: SGHNT, YENEEA. CDR3 length equals 16 residues. CDR3: CASSLIVAGGANEQFF. As DNA, the CDR3 is TGTGCCAGCAGCTTAATAGTAGCGGGAGGAGCGAATGAGCAGTTCTTC.

The chain combines TRBV2 with TRBJ2-7, with D maybe TRBD1 (6 bases). The CDR3 extends over 13 amino acids. The germline V gene encodes CDR1 SNHLY and CDR2 FYNNEI. V was trimmed by 7 bases and J by 6 bases, leaving 16 bases between them. The CDR3 sequence: CASTSTGSGEQYF. The CDR3 nucleotides read TGTGCCAGCACCTCGACAGGAAGCGGCGAGCAGTACTTC.

This clone was picked up a small number of times. The CDR3 DNA sequence: TGTGCCAGCAGCTCGCGGGGGGTTAGCACAGATACGCAGTATTTT. It specifies CASSSRGVSTDTQYF. The rearrangement links TRBV7-3 to TRBJ2-3, with 8 bases fitting TRBD2. The CDR3 length is 15 residues. V shed 4 bases, J shed 0 bases, and the junction held 3 bases outside the gene matches. CDR1 is SGHTA, CDR2 FQGTGA, per germline.

J is TRBJ2-3 and V is TRBV28; 10 bases agree with TRBD2. Looked up from germline, CDR1 is MDHEN and CDR2 is SYDVKM. This CDR3 spans 14 amino acids. The J segment lost 5 bases and the V segment lost 10 bases, leaving 9 bases of the junction unmatched. CDR3 sequence reads: CATSSGSTKDTQYF. The CDR3 DNA reads TGTGCCACCTCTAGCGGGAGTACCAAAGATACGCAGTATTTT.

This sequence joins TRBV15 and TRBJ2-3; D remains unclear. CDR1 and CDR2 from the germline V gene are LNHNV and YYDKDF (reference sequence). Trimming cost V 0 bases and J 3 bases, with 10 bases left between them. This CDR3 contains 15 residues. CDR3: CATSRDAVETDTQYF. CDR3 nucleotides: TGTGCCACCAGCAGAGATGCGGTTGAGACAGATACGCAGTATTTT.

This chain links TRBV9 with TRBJ2-5; 9 nucleotides agree with TRBD2. Trimming at V came to 3 bases and at J to 5 bases, leaving 8 bases not matched to a gene. The germline CDR1 and CDR2 sequences are SGDLS and YYNGEE. The CDR3 runs 15 residues. The CDR3, as DNA: TGTGCCAGCAGCGCATTAGCGGGAGAAGGTGAGACCCAGTACTTC. Translated: CASSALAGEGETQYF.

The rearrangement uses TRBV3-1 (or the pseudogene TRBV3-2) and TRBJ2-1; TRBD2 might be the D (6 bases). V shed 3 bases and J shed 8 bases, with 17 bases lying between them. Germline V lookup: CDR1 LGHDT, CDR2 YNNKEL (reference sequence). The CDR3 is made up of 15 amino acids. The CDR3 here is CASSQGTDTGDEQFF. CDR3 coding DNA: TGTGCCAGCAGCCAGGGGACTGACACGGGCGATGAGCAGTTCTTC.

This clone has a single count. The rearrangement uses TRBV4-1 and TRBJ1-3, with D maybe TRBD1 (6 bases). The germline V gene has CDR1 MGHRA and CDR2 YSYEKL. This CDR3 spans 20 amino acids. Between the trimmed V and J ends, which lost 1 base and 8 bases, there was a span of 30 bases. CDR3 in amino acids: CASSQVAPRPGQPFLDTIYF. The CDR3 DNA is TGCGCCAGCAGCCAAGTAGCCCCCCGCCCCGGACAGCCGTTTCTGGACACCATATATTTT.

In this sample, this clone turned up once. The chain uses TRBV24-1 and TRBJ1-5; D is uncertain. The CDR3 contains 12 residues. The V and J ends lost 4 bases and 4 bases respectively, with 4 bases between them. Germline V CDR1 and CDR2: KGHDR, SFDVKD. The CDR3 region is CATSESNQPQHF. The CDR3 DNA reads as TGTGCCACCAGTGAATCAAATCAGCCCCAGCATTTT.

The rearrangement uses TRBV27 and TRBJ2-3, with D possibly matching TRBD2 (6 bases). CDR1 is MNHEY, CDR2 SMNVEV, per germline (reference sequence). The CDR3 has 16 residues. The V end was cut by 6 bases, the J end by 0 bases, with 16 bases between. Written as DNA, the CDR3 is TGTGCCAGCAGACCCCTGGGACTTCCTAGCACAGATACGCAGTATTTT. It specifies CASRPLGLPSTDTQYF.